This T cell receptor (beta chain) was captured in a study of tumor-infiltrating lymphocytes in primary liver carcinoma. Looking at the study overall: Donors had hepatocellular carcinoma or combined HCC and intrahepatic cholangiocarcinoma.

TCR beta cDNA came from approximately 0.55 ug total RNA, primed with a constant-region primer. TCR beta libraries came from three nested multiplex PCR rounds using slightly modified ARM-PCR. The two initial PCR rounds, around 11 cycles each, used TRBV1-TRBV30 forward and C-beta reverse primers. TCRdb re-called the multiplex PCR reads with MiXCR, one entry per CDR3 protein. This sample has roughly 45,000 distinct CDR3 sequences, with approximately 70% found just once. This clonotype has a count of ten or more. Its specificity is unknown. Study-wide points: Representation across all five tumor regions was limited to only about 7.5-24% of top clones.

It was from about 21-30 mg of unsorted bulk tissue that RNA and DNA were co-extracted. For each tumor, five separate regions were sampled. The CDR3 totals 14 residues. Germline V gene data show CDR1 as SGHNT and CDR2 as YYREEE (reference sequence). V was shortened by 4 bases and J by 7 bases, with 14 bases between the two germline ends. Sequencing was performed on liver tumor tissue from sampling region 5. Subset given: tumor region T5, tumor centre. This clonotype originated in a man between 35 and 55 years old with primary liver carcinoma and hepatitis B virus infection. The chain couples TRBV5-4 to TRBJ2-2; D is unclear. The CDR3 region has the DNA TGTGCCAGCAGCCCAGAGGACGGTGGCGGGGAGCTGTTTTTT. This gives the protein CASSPEDGGGELFF.